One sample yielded the 20 T cell receptor beta chains listed below, sequenced in a study of T cells in Graves' hyperthyroidism and ophthalmopathy. RNA transcripts yielded amplified TCR beta CDR3 regions. HTBI primers were used for first-round RT-PCR of the TCR CDR3. TCRdb re-called the multiplex PCR reads with MiXCR, one entry per CDR3 protein. The repertoire has some 510,000 distinct CDR3 sequences, roughly 20% of them found once; the top ten carry less than 30%. The sequenced sample consisted of blood. These receptors came from a man between 18 and 29 years old with Graves' hyperthyroidism.

The table lists this clonotype with many counts. This rearrangement joins TRBV4-1 to TRBJ1-1; D unresolved. CDR3 length: 13 amino acids. From germline, CDR1 is MGHRA and CDR2 YSYEKL. The V end lost 1 base, the J end lost 3 bases, and 6 bases lay between the germline ends. In DNA form, the CDR3 reads TGCGCCAGCAGCCAAGTTGATGACACTGAAGCTTTCTTT. Encoded protein: CASSQVDDTEAFF.

This clonotype was counted a few times. V is TRBV11-2 and J is TRBJ2-3; the D is unclear. The CDR3 loop spans 13 amino acids. V was cut by 4 bases and J by 8 bases, with 13 bases left in between. Germline assignment: CDR1 SGHAT and CDR2 FQNNGV. The CDR3 region has the DNA TGTGCCAGCAGCTCGTCCAAAGTGGTTACGCAGTATTTT. It translates to CASSSSKVVTQYF.

This clonotype has ten or more counts. The chain is built from TRBV27 and TRBJ1-1; D is unresolved. The CDR3 loop spans 14 amino acids. V lost 5 bases and J lost 1, with 11 bases in between. The germline V gene encodes CDR1 MNHEY and CDR2 SMNVEV (reference sequence). The DNA for the CDR3 is TGTGCCAGCAGTCCCCACCGGGGGAACACTGAAGCTTTCTTT. Its translation: CASSPHRGNTEAFF.

The chain has TRBV24-1 and TRBJ1-2, with 9 nucleotides matching TRBD1. The CDR3 runs to 15 residues. The V and J ends lost 2 bases and 3 bases, in that order; junction bases with no gene match: 3. Per germline, CDR1 KGHDR and CDR2 SFDVKD. The CDR3 sequence is CATSDWTGVDYGYTF. The CDR3 DNA reads as TGTGCCACCAGTGATTGGACAGGGGTTGACTATGGCTACACCTTC.

The V call is TRBV28, the J call TRBJ1-4; D is unclear. Germline V gene lookup returns CDR1 MDHEN and CDR2 SYDVKM. Trimming removed 8 bases at V and 5 bases at J, with 6 bases between. This CDR3 contains 11 residues. CDR3 sequence: CASGINEKLFF. CDR3 DNA: TGTGCCAGCGGGATAAATGAAAAACTGTTTTTT.

V gene TRBV25-1 combines with J gene TRBJ2-7, with TRBD2 matching 14 bases. The CDR3 has 22 amino acids. Trimming took 6 bases from V and 2 from J; bases not matched to a gene: 24. Per the germline V gene, CDR1 is MGHDK and CDR2 is SYGVNS. The CDR3 bases are TGTGCCAGCAGAGATATCCACTTCACGCGGACTAGCGGGGGGTCGATCACCTACGAGCAGTACTTC. Its translation is CASRDIHFTRTSGGSITYEQYF.

This clonotype was recorded at least ten times. The V gene is TRBV14, the J gene TRBJ1-2; D might be TRBD1 (6 bases). Germline CDR1 is SGHDN and CDR2 is FVKESK. Trimming stripped 3 bases from V and 7 bases from J, with 24 bases between. The CDR3 is 17 amino acids. This CDR3 is CASSHGDSTLGGIGYTF. DNA of the CDR3: TGTGCCAGCAGCCATGGAGATAGTACGTTGGGGGGCATTGGCTACACCTTC.

This clonotype occurred many times. The chain links TRBV28 to TRBJ2-2; D is ambiguous. Germline-derived CDR1 and CDR2 are MDHEN and SYDVKM. The CDR3 runs to 15 residues. V was trimmed by 5 bases and J by 4 bases, leaving 14 bases between them. The CDR3 protein is CASSISLMGTGELFF. CDR3 bases: TGTGCCAGCAGTATCTCCCTAATGGGCACCGGGGAGCTGTTTTTT.

This clonotype was seen repeatedly, ten times or more. This rearrangement joins TRBV10-3 to TRBJ1-5, with 11 bases fitting TRBD1. Germline trimming cut 8 bases from V and 5 bases from J; bases unmatched to any gene: 5. CDR3 length: 14 residues. Germline V gives CDR1 ENHRY, CDR2 SYGVKD. The CDR3 DNA reads TGTGCCATCGGGGGGACAGGGGGTGATCAGCCCCAGCATTTT. Translating gives CAIGGTGGDQPQHF.

This clonotype has more than one count but fewer than ten. The rearrangement links TRBV6-6 to TRBJ2-2; D may be TRBD2 (6 bases). The germline V gene encodes CDR1 MNHNY and CDR2 SVGAGI (reference sequence). The CDR3 is 13 amino acids. V was trimmed by 4 bases and J by 9 bases, leaving 12 bases between them. The CDR3 spells CASSSRLVWELFF. The CDR3 DNA is TGTGCCAGCAGTTCGCGACTAGTCTGGGAGCTGTTTTTT.

Ten or more counts support this clonotype. J is TRBJ2-7 and V is TRBV6-1; a weak D match, TRBD1 (6 bases). V lost 11 bases to trimming and J lost 3 bases, with 14 bases between them. The CDR3 loop spans 12 amino acids. The V gene's germline CDR1 is MNHNS and CDR2 SASEGT. DNA of the CDR3: TGTGCCGCTCAGGGGCACAACTACGAGCAGTACTTC. This sequence encodes CAAQGHNYEQYF.

This clonotype was counted many times. V gene TRBV28 combines with J gene TRBJ2-7; weak D call: TRBD2 (6 bases). CDR3 length: 14 amino acids. V was shortened by 6 bases and J by 5 bases, with 17 bases between the two germline ends. Germline CDR1 MDHEN, CDR2 SYDVKM. In nucleotides, the CDR3 is TGTGCCAGCAGCCCGGGGGTAGCTGGACACGAGCAGTACTTC. Translated: CASSPGVAGHEQYF.

This clonotype has a handful of counts. The V gene is TRBV20-1, the J gene TRBJ2-5, with no clear D. Germline assignment: CDR1 DFQATT and CDR2 SNEGSKA (reference sequence). The CDR3 has 14 amino acids. Deletions cut 4 bases from V and 5 bases from J, with 17 bases between. CDR3 sequence (DNA): TGCAGTGCTACCCGCAGGATGCTAGGGGAGACCCAGTACTTC. Translation gives CSATRRMLGETQYF.

Many counts were recorded for this clonotype. The V call is TRBV5-1, the J call TRBJ2-7; the match to TRBD1 covers 8 bases. Looked up from germline, CDR1 is SGHRS and CDR2 is YFSETQ. The CDR3 is made up of 16 amino acids. J lost 3 bases, V lost 4 bases, and 12 bases had no gene match. Written as DNA, the CDR3 is TGCGCCAGCAGCACCGGACAGGGAGCGACGAACTACGAGCAGTACTTC. Amino acids: CASSTGQGATNYEQYF.

This clonotype has at least ten counts. The chain is built from TRBV6-5 and TRBJ2-7; 14 bases align to TRBD2. Germline CDR1 and CDR2: MNHEY and SVGAGI. With 4 bases clipped from V and 5 bases from J, the junction kept 1 base outside the gene matches. This CDR3 contains 14 residues. In DNA form, the CDR3 reads TGTGCCAGCAGTTGGGGACTAGCGGGGGACGAGCAGTACTTC. Its translation: CASSWGLAGDEQYF.

This chain uses TRBV28 with TRBJ1-1; 7 nucleotides align to TRBD1. The CDR3 loop spans 15 amino acids. Germline V gene lookup returns CDR1 MDHEN and CDR2 SYDVKM. V lost 7 bases and J lost 2; bases outside the gene matches: 10. The CDR3 sequence is CASTIPGTANTEAFF. CDR3 DNA: TGTGCCAGCACCATCCCCGGGACAGCTAACACTGAAGCTTTCTTT.

This clonotype was seen more than once but under ten times. This chain connects TRBV30 to TRBJ2-3; D may match TRBD1 or TRBD2 (6 bases each). This CDR3 is 14 amino acids long. The V end lost 7 bases, the J end lost 0 bases, and 14 bases lay between the germline ends. Germline values: CDR1 GTSNPN, CDR2 SVGIG (reference sequence). CDR3 nucleotide sequence: TGTGCCTCCTACGGGGGCACTAGCACAGATACGCAGTATTTT. Translated, it gives CASYGGTSTDTQYF.

The V call is TRBV20-1, the J call TRBJ2-2, with TRBD2 matching 9 bases. Trimming cost V 3 bases and J 5 bases; bases outside gene matches: 7. Looked up from germline, CDR1 is DFQATT and CDR2 is SNEGSKA (reference sequence). This CDR3 contains 15 residues. This CDR3 reads CSASEAGGVTGELFF. DNA of the CDR3: TGCAGTGCTAGCGAGGCGGGGGGGGTGACCGGGGAGCTGTTTTTT.

In this sample, this clonotype turned up a few times. The chain is built from TRBV12-3 or TRBV12-4 and TRBJ1-3; D gene unclear. V was pared by 9 bases and J by 1 base, with 7 bases between. The CDR3 has 12 amino acids. CDR3 sequence: CASLESGNTIYF. In DNA form, the CDR3 reads TGTGCCAGTCTAGAGTCTGGAAACACCATATATTTT.

This clonotype was picked up a small number of times. The chain employs TRBV7-2 and TRBJ2-4; D gene unclear. The V end lost 5 bases, the J end lost 10 bases, and 9 bases lay between the germline ends. Germline-derived CDR1 and CDR2 are SGHTA and FQGNSA. The CDR3 covers 11 residues. As DNA, the CDR3 is TGTGCCAGCAGCCAGACCGGAATTCAGTACTTC. Protein: CASSQTGIQYF.